This is a list of T cell receptor beta chains from one sample in a study of shared clonotypes between healthy human individuals. Some clones are missing from TCRdb's copy, which holds only in-frame ones; the method was immunoSEQ multiplex PCR. The table shows about 460,000 clones, with roughly 80% occurring only once. Sequenced input: PBMCs. These receptors were obtained from a woman in her thirties or forties in good health. Some clones in this sample may be carry-over from other donors' samples. CDR3s include the opening cysteine and the closing phenylalanine or tryptophan. Fields, in order: CDR3 length, clone size, D gene, V gene, J gene, CDR3 protein, CDR3 DNA. The D gene is left open where the match is weak. Size is omitted from some rows. Given values are once, few, many or a class for expanded clones.

16	.	.	TRBV5-3	TRBJ1-5	CARSLGVGWGNQPQHF	TGTGCCAGAAGCTTGGGGGTAGGATGGGGCAATCAGCCCCAGCATTTT
15	.	TRBD2	TRBV11-1	TRBJ2-4	CASSFSGSAKNIQYF	TGTGCCAGCAGCTTTAGCGGGAGTGCCAAAAACATTCAGTACTTC
14	.	.	TRBV5-1	TRBJ2-3	CASSGGVFTDTQYF	TGCGCCAGCAGCGGGGGAGTATTCACAGATACGCAGTATTTT
13	.	.	TRBV27	TRBJ1-5	CASSIDRQQPQHF	TGTGCCAGCAGCATCGACCGCCAACAGCCCCAGCATTTT
14	.	TRBD1	TRBV11-2	TRBJ2-1	CASTSGTGWVEQFF	TGTGCCAGCACCTCCGGGACAGGGTGGGTTGAGCAGTTCTTC
15	.	.	TRBV28	TRBJ2-7	CASSPQRQVLDEQYF	TGTGCCAGCAGTCCCCAGCGACAGGTTTTGGACGAGCAGTACTTC
12	.	.	TRBV19	TRBJ1-2	CASSMGARGYTF	TGTGCCAGTAGTATGGGGGCGAGGGGCTACACCTTC
15	.	TRBD1	TRBV7-9	TRBJ1-4	CASSSERTGNEKLFF	TGTGCCAGCAGCTCCGAGAGGACAGGGAATGAAAAACTGTTTTTT
17	.	.	TRBV28	TRBJ2-1	CASKGTTGSSSYNEQFF	TGTGCCAGCAAGGGGACAACCGGGTCGAGCTCCTACAATGAGCAGTTCTTC
16	.	TRBD1	TRBV9	TRBJ2-2	CASSVVGTGGIGELFF	TGTGCCAGCAGCGTAGTGGGGACAGGGGGCATCGGGGAGCTGTTTTTT
14	.	TRBD2	TRBV19	TRBJ2-7	CASSIGGRAREQYF	TGTGCCAGTAGTATTGGCGGGAGGGCACGAGAGCAGTACTTC
16	.	TRBD1	TRBV19	TRBJ1-1	CARTRQGVSDDTEAFF	TGTGCCAGGACTAGACAGGGGGTTTCCGACGACACTGAAGCTTTCTTT
13	.	.	TRBV28	TRBJ2-7	CASRRRGSYEQYF	TGTGCCAGCAGGAGGAGGGGCTCCTACGAGCAGTACTTC
16	.	TRBD2	TRBV5-1	TRBJ2-2	CASSPRTSGSAGELFF	TGCGCCAGCAGCCCGCGGACTAGCGGGAGCGCCGGGGAGCTGTTTTTT
12	few	.	TRBV7-9	TRBJ1-2	CASSLLGSGYTF	TGTGCCAGCAGCTTATTGGGTTCTGGCTACACCTTC
14	.	TRBD2	TRBV28	TRBJ2-7	CASSQTSGTYEQYF	TGTGCCAGCAGTCAGACTAGCGGGACATACGAGCAGTACTTC
14	.	.	TRBV28	TRBJ2-7	CASSLDGDGDEQYF	TGTGCCAGCAGTTTAGATGGTGATGGGGACGAGCAGTACTTC
16	.	.	TRBV27	TRBJ2-5	CASRPSGTLGSETQYF	TGTGCCAGCAGACCATCCGGGACCCTGGGCAGCGAGACCCAGTACTTC
14	few	.	TRBV18	TRBJ1-5	CASSPNGRDQPQHF	TGTGCCAGCTCACCAAATGGCAGGGATCAGCCCCAGCATTTT
15	.	.	TRBV28	TRBJ1-5	CASRALDGSNQPQHF	TGTGCCAGCAGAGCCCTGGACGGGAGCAATCAGCCCCAGCATTTT
22	once	TRBD1	TRBV30	TRBJ2-6	CAWSVRRTMGSGQRSGANVLTF	TGTGCCTGGAGTGTTCGCAGGACCATGGGGTCGGGACAGAGATCTGGGGCCAACGTCCTGACTTTC
11	once	.	TRBV30	TRBJ1-1	CAWRRNTEAFF	TGTGCCTGGAGGAGGAACACTGAAGCTTTCTTT
12	many	.	TRBV30	TRBJ2-7	CAWSVGTYEQYF	TGTGCCTGGAGTGTAGGGACCTACGAGCAGTACTTC
14	.	TRBD1	TRBV28	TRBJ2-1	CASRGQGLYNEQFF	TGTGCCAGCAGGGGACAGGGATTATACAATGAGCAGTTCTTC
14	.	TRBD2	TRBV28	TRBJ2-7	CASSTGGSKDEQYF	TGTGCCAGCAGTACCGGCGGGAGTAAGGACGAGCAGTACTTC
14	.	.	TRBV28	TRBJ2-6	CASSLYSGANVLTF	TGTGCCAGCAGTCTTTACTCTGGGGCCAACGTCCTGACTTTC
13	many	TRBD1	TRBV6-1	TRBJ2-5	CASLTGGAETQYF	TGTGCCAGCCTCACAGGGGGCGCGGAGACCCAGTACTTC
14	.	.	TRBV7-8	TRBJ1-2	CASSLAPGPYGYTF	TGTGCCAGCAGCTTAGCGCCTGGACCATATGGCTACACCTTC
13	.	TRBD1	TRBV6-1	TRBJ1-1	CASRHRGYTEAFF	TGTGCCAGCAGACACAGGGGTTACACTGAAGCTTTCTTT
13	.	.	TRBV10-3	TRBJ2-1	CAIKEGTYNEQFF	TGTGCCATCAAGGAGGGTACCTACAATGAGCAGTTCTTC
12	once	.	TRBV19	TRBJ1-1	CASKGGVTEAFF	TGTGCCAGTAAAGGAGGGGTCACTGAAGCTTTCTTT
14	.	.	TRBV28	TRBJ2-1	CASSPFTNQDEQFF	TGTGCCAGCAGCCCATTTACAAATCAGGATGAGCAGTTCTTC
15	.	.	TRBV2	TRBJ1-1	CASRRLADKNTEAFF	TGTGCCAGCAGACGTCTCGCGGACAAGAACACTGAAGCTTTCTTT
12	once	.	TRBV28	TRBJ2-3	CATSHDSHTQYF	TGTGCCACCTCCCACGACAGCCATACGCAGTATTTT
14	.	.	TRBV18	TRBJ2-1	CASSPTNSYNEQFF	TGTGCCAGCTCTCCGACTAACTCCTACAATGAGCAGTTCTTC
13	.	TRBD1	TRBV29-1	TRBJ1-1	CSARQGVNTEAFF	TGCAGCGCGAGACAGGGCGTAAACACTGAAGCTTTCTTT
13	.	.	TRBV2	TRBJ1-1	CASSIQPNTEAFF	TGTGCCAGCAGTATACAGCCAAACACTGAAGCTTTCTTT
12	few	.	TRBV11-3	TRBJ2-7	CASSLGSYEQYF	TGTGCCAGCAGCTTGGGTAGCTACGAGCAGTACTTC
17	few	TRBD1	TRBV6-4	TRBJ1-5	CASRSTLQGRKNQPQHF	TGTGCCAGCAGGAGTACACTACAGGGGCGCAAGAATCAGCCCCAGCATTTT
14	.	.	TRBV29-1	TRBJ1-2	CSVDGQGGNYGYTF	TGCAGCGTTGACGGGCAGGGTGGGAACTATGGCTACACCTTC
17	.	TRBD2	TRBV28	TRBJ2-3	CASSAKGLATVTDTQYF	TGTGCCAGCAGTGCCAAAGGACTAGCGACGGTCACAGATACGCAGTATTTT
15	.	TRBD2	TRBV28	TRBJ2-1	CASSSTSGMVNEQFF	TGTGCCAGCAGCTCGACTAGCGGGATGGTCAATGAGCAGTTCTTC
14	once	TRBD2	TRBV7-2	TRBJ2-7	CASSLGGAGGEQYF	TGTGCCAGCAGCTTAGGAGGAGCGGGAGGTGAGCAGTACTTC
11	few	.	TRBV20-1	TRBJ1-2	CSASVRYGYTF	TGCAGTGCTAGCGTCCGCTATGGCTACACCTTC
15	.	.	TRBV7-2	TRBJ2-7	CASSLDPGVFYEQYF	TGTGCCAGCAGCTTAGATCCGGGGGTATTCTACGAGCAGTACTTC
15	.	.	TRBV6-5	TRBJ2-1	CASSYSGSFNNEQFF	TGTGCCAGCAGTTACTCGGGGAGTTTCAACAATGAGCAGTTCTTC
12	.	.	TRBV6-5	TRBJ1-2	CASSLRGFGYTF	TGTGCCAGCAGCTTACGGGGTTTTGGCTACACCTTC
14	.	.	TRBV6-6	TRBJ1-4	CASTDSKGNEKLFF	TGTGCCAGCACTGACAGTAAGGGTAATGAAAAACTGTTTTTT
12	.	.	TRBV28	TRBJ2-1	CASSPPSVKQFF	TGTGCCAGCAGTCCGCCGAGTGTCAAGCAGTTCTTC
14	.	TRBD1	TRBV5-4	TRBJ1-2	CASSSGQGVGGYTF	TGTGCCAGCAGCTCGGGACAGGGAGTAGGCGGCTACACCTTC